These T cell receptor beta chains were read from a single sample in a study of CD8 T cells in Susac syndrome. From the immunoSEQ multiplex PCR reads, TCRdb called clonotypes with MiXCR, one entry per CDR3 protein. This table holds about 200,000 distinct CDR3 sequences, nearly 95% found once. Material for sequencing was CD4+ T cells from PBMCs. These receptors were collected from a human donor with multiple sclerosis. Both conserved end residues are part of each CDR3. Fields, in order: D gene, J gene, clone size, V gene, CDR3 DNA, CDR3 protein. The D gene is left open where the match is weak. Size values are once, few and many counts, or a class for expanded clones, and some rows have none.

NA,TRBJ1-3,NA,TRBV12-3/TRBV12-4,TGTGCCAGCGGCGCCACTGGAAACACCATATATTTT,CASGATGNTIYF
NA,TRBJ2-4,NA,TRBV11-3,TGTGCCAGCAGCCCCGACAGTAACATTCAGTACTTC,CASSPDSNIQYF
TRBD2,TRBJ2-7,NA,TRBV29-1,TGCAGCGTTGTTGGGACTAGCACGAGCTCCTACGAGCAGTACTTC,CSVVGTSTSSYEQYF
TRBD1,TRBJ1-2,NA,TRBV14,TGTGCCAGCAGCCGCAGGCCGGGACAGGGGCTCGGTGGCTACACCTTC,CASSRRPGQGLGGYTF
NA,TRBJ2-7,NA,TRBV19,TGTGCCAGTAGTGGCCGGGTAGGCGAGCAGTACTTC,CASSGRVGEQYF
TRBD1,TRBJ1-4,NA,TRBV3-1,TGTGCCAGCAGCCCGGGACAGGGGTATGAAAAACTGTTTTTT,CASSPGQGYEKLFF
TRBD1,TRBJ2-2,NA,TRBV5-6,TGTGCCAGCAACAGGGGCGGGGAGCTGTTTTTT,CASNRGGELFF
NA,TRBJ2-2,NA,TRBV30,TGTGCCTGGGCAAATGTGGGTGCCGGGGAGCTGTTTTTT,CAWANVGAGELFF
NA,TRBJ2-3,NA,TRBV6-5,TGTGCCAGCAGCCCCCACGAATGGCAGTATTTT,CASSPHEWQYF
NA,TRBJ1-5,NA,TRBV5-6,TGTGCCAGCAGCTCGTTGGTAGATGGCAATCAGCCCCAGCATTTT,CASSSLVDGNQPQHF
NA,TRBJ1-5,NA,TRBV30,TGTGCTTTCTCACGATTTAGCAATCAGCCCCAGCATTTT,CAFSRFSNQPQHF
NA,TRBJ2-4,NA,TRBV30,TGTGCCTGGAGTCCCCCCTGGAGGGAGGACATTCAGTACTTC,CAWSPPWREDIQYF
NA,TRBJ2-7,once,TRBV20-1,TGCAGTGCTAGGGGGGGAAGGACTGAGCAGTACTTC,CSARGGRTEQYF
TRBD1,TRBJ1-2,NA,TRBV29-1,TGCAGCGTTGAAGGGACAGGGTTATATGGCTACACCTTC,CSVEGTGLYGYTF
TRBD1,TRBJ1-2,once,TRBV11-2,TGTGCCAGCAGCCAGATGGGAGGGGACAGGGCTCGTGGCTACACCTTC,CASSQMGGDRARGYTF
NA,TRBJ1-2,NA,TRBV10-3,TGTGCCATCAGTGATAAGGAGGGGGGCACCTTC,CAISDKEGGTF
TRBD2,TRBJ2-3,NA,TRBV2,TGTGCCAGCAGTGCAGGACTAGCGAGAAGCACAGATACGCAGTATTTT,CASSAGLARSTDTQYF
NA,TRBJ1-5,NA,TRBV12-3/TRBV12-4,TGTGCCAGCAGTCGGGACGGTCTCAATCAGCCCCAGCATTTT,CASSRDGLNQPQHF
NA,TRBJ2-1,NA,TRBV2,TGTGCCAGCAGCGGCAGCTACAATGAGCAGTTCTTC,CASSGSYNEQFF
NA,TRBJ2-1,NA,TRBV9,TGTGCCAGCAGCGGGGGAAGGGGGTTCGAGGAGCAGTTCTTC,CASSGGRGFEEQFF
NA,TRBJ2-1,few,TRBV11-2,TGTGCCAGCAGCTTAAACGGGGAGCAGTTCTTC,CASSLNGEQFF
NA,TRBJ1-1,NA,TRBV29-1,TGCAGCGTTGAGGGGGGCACTGAAGCTTTCTTT,CSVEGGTEAFF
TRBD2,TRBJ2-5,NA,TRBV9,TGTGCCAGCAGCGTAGACCCGGGAGGAAGGGAGACCCAGTACTTC,CASSVDPGGRETQYF
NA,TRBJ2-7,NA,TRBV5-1,TGCGCCAGCAGCTTGGCCGGGACGGTCACGCACGAGCAGTACTTC,CASSLAGTVTHEQYF
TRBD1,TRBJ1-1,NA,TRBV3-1,TGTGCCAGCAGCCACAGGGGGGCTGAAGCTTTCTTT,CASSHRGAEAFF
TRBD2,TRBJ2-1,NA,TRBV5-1,TGCGCCAGCTCCAACGGCGGGGGGGCCCATGAGCAGTTCTTC,CASSNGGGAHEQFF
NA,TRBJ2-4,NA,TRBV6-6,TGTGCCAGCAGTTTGAGGACCTCGGGATCCAAAAACATTCAGTACTTC,CASSLRTSGSKNIQYF
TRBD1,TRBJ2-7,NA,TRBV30,TGTGCCTGGAGTTCAGGGGGCGAGTACGAGCAGTACTTC,CAWSSGGEYEQYF
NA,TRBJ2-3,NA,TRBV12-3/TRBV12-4,TGTGCCAGCACCAGGCAGGGGCTCCACACAGATACGCAGTATTTT,CASTRQGLHTDTQYF
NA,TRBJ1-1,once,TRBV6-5,TGTGCCAGCACCCGGGGGGGACCGAACACTGAAGCTTTCTTT,CASTRGGPNTEAFF
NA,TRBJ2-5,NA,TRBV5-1,TGCGCCAGCAGCTCCGCAGGGAACCAAGAGACCCAGTACTTC,CASSSAGNQETQYF
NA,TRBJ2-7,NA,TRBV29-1,TGCAGCGTTGATGGCGGGGGCCCCTACGAGCAGTACTTC,CSVDGGGPYEQYF
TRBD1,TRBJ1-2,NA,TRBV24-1,TGTGCCACCAGTGATCCGACAGGGGACGGCTATGGCTACACCTTC,CATSDPTGDGYGYTF
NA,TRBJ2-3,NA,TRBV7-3,TGTGCCAGCAGCCCGGGGACACGGGGTACGCAGTATTTT,CASSPGTRGTQYF
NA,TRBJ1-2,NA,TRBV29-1,TGCAGCGTTGAAGATCAAAGACGCGGAGGCTATGGCTACACCTTC,CSVEDQRRGGYGYTF
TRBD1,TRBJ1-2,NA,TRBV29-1,TGCAGCGTGGACAGGGGTGCAATCTATGGCTACACCTTC,CSVDRGAIYGYTF
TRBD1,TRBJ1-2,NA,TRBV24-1,TGTGCCACCAGTGATTCCGACAGGGTAGATGGCTACACCTTC,CATSDSDRVDGYTF
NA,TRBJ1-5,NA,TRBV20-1,TGCAGTGCTAGAGATCATGGAAATCAGCCCCAGCATTTT,CSARDHGNQPQHF
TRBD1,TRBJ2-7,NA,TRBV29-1,TGCAGCGCTCAGGGACAGGGGGCCTACGAGCAGTACTTC,CSAQGQGAYEQYF